This TCR beta chain was captured by sequencing in a study of control samples from healthy donors and cancer patients. The CDR3 covers 13 residues. V was clipped by 1 base and J by 2 bases, with 6 bases between them. CDR1 SEHNR and CDR2 FQNEAQ come from the germline V gene (reference sequence). There are a few counts of this clone. Profiling relied on immunoSEQ multiplex PCR, and the TCRdb table lists in-frame clones only, not all of them. The data show about 410,000 clones, with around nine tenths seen just once and 5% to 8% held by the top ten. Sequencing used PBMCs. V gene TRBV7-9 combines with J gene TRBJ2-7, with D hard to call. This sequence was found in a middle-aged man with head and neck cancer. The chain's CDR3 is CASSLVQAYEQYF. The CDR3, as DNA: TGTGCCAGCAGCTTAGTCCAAGCCTACGAGCAGTACTTC.